This TCR beta chain comes out of a study of blood T cells in healthy people across ages (dated by TCRdb to between 2015 and 2017). About the study as a whole: In model experiments, roughly one uniquely barcoded TCR beta cDNA molecule per two T cells was captured by template switching. Age-related changes in TCR beta repertoire diversity were measured in the study by deep sequencing normalized with unique cDNA molecular identifiers. Four age groups were formed from the donors: young (average approximately 17 years), middle-aged (approximately 39), aged (about 68) and long-lived (roughly 81). To avoid experimental bias, donors of different ages were randomly spread across the sequencing lanes. For two donors (one aged 18 to 30 and one aged 80 or older), the study analyzed two additional independent replicas of 1 million unique cDNA reads from the same blood draw.

This clonotype came up a few times. Its cognate antigen has yet to be identified. No clone much larger than this one lies a single base away; base qualities are absent. Including cysteine and phenylalanine, the CDR3 has 15 amino acids. The kept DNA is CDR3 alone, 45 bases in frame from the first base. Trimming takes 4 bases from V and 0 bases from J, and the germline ends sit 15 bases apart. From a lookup of the germline V gene, CDR1 and CDR2 are SQVTM and ANQGSEA. Libraries were made using 5' RACE. Instrument on record: Illumina HiSeq 2500. A second roughly 6 to 12 cycle PCR used a sample-barcoded 5' primer and a J-beta primer mix. Each TCR beta cDNA molecule received a unique molecular identifier from a template-switch 5' adaptor carrying 12 random nucleotides. Each sample yielded at least 3 million CDR3-containing paired-end reads. First-strand cDNA was synthesized from all RNA with the Mint cDNA synthesis kit, primed by a TRBC-specific oligonucleotide. All cDNA was treated with uracil-DNA glycosylase and then went through a first 18-cycle PCR with the universal primers M1SS and BC2_uni_R. The authors' analysis ran thus. For normalization, 1 million high-quality reads were randomly selected from each sample, with every read carrying a distinct molecular identifier. Instead of being binned into consensus sequences, reads that shared molecular identifiers were thrown out. MiTCR, with a Q25 quality threshold and the strictest error-elimination algorithm, was used for CDR3 identification, clonotype clustering and error correction. A nonparametric unseen species model with Euler transformation was used to estimate lower-bound total TCR beta diversity. The public reads were reprocessed in TCRdb via fastp at Q25 and MiXCR, keeping in-frame beta chains. Entries are consolidated by CDR3 protein sequence, retaining the most common genes and DNA. These V and J calls derive from TCRdb rather than the authors' analysis. A total of hundreds of thousands of distinct CDR3 sequences appear in this sample, around 45% of them only once. The leading ten clones occupy 25% to 35% of the sample.

What the work shows at the level of the full study, not this receptor alone: Observed TCR beta diversity correlated strongly with the percentage of naive T cells measured by flow cytometry. Because donor CMV infection status was unknown, age-related changes in expanded clonotypes were potentially confounded. Bulk unsorted PBMC profiling prevented conclusive comparison of naive and antigen-experienced compartments. Compared with the aged group, the long-lived group had more naive CD4+ T cells, fewer expanded clones and increased TCR diversity, a pattern suggesting age selection. As age increased, observed TCR beta diversity per million T cells dropped in a roughly linear way, and a significant reduction was already evident by age 40. Estimates of total diversity based on one million sequenced T cells were considered lower bounds and underestimates.

Donors were a few dozen systemically healthy Caucasian individuals from Russia aged roughly 6 to 90 years. Roughly 10 milliliters of peripheral blood were collected from each donor into EDTA-treated Vacutainer tubes. Ficoll-Paque density-gradient centrifugation was used to isolate PBMCs, with at least 6 million per sample. Total RNA, at least 5 micrograms per sample, was extracted from PBMCs with Trizol reagent. For every donor, flow cytometry on a PBMC aliquot measured the percentage of naive CD45RAhigh/CD27high T cells. This clonotype was obtained from a woman aged 60-75 years in good health. Sequencing was done on a sample of blood. The chain is made from TRBV29-1 and TRBJ1-1; D gene: possibly TRBD1, on 5 matching bases. The sequenced DNA is TGCAGCGTTGGGAGCGGGACTGTCCTGAACACTGAAGCTTTCTTT. This translates into CSVGSGTVLNTEAFF.